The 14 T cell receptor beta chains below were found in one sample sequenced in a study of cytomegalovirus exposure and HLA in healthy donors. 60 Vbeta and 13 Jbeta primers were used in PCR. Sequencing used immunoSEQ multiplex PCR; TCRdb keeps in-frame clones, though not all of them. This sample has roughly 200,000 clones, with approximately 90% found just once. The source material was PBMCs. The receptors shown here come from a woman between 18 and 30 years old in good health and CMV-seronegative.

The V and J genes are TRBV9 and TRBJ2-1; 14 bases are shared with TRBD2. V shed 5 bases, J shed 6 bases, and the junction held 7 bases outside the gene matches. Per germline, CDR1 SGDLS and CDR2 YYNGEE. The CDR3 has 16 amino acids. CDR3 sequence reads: CASSVSGLAGVNEQFF. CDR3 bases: TGTGCCAGCAGTGTTTCGGGACTAGCGGGAGTCAATGAGCAGTTCTTC. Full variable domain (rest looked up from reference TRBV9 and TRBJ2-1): DSGVTQTPKHLITATGQRVTLRCSPRSGDLSVYWYQQSLDQGLQFLIQYYNGEERAKGNILERFSAQQFPDLHSELNLSSLELGDSALYFCASSVSGLAGVNEQFFGPGTRLTVL.

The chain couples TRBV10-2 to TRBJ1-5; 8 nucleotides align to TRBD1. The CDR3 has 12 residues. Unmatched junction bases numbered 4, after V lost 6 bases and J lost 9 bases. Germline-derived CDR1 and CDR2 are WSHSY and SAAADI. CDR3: CASRDRVGPQHF. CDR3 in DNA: TGCGCCAGCAGGGACAGGGTTGGGCCCCAGCATTTT.

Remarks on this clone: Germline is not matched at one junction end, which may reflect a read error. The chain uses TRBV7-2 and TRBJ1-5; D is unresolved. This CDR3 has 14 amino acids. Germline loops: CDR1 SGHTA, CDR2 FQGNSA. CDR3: CAGSLVGGNQPQHF. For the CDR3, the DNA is TGTGCCGGCAGCTTAGTCGGGGGCAATCAGCCCCAGCATTTT.

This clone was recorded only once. CDR3 in amino acids: CASSSGLAGGPGELFF. CDR3 DNA: TGTGCCAGCAGTAGCGGACTAGCGGGGGGGCCCGGGGAGCTGTTTTTT. The V and J genes are TRBV27 and TRBJ2-2; 15 bases align to TRBD2. V dropped 5 bases and J dropped 6; count of bases not matched to a gene: 4. The CDR3 contains 16 residues. The germline gives CDR1 MNHEY, CDR2 SMNVEV (reference sequence).

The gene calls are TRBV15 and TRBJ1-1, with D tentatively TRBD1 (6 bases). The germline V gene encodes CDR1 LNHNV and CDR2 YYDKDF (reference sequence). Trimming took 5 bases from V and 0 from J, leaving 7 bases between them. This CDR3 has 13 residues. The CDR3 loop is CATSGGMNTEAFF. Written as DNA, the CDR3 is TGTGCCACCAGCGGGGGCATGAACACTGAAGCTTTCTTT.

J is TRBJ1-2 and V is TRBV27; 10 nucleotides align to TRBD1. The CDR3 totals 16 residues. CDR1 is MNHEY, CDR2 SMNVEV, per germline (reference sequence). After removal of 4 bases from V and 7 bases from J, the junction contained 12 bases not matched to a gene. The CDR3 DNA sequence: TGTGCCAGCAGTTCCTCGAAGTCCGGGACAGGGGTTGGCTACACCTTC. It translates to CASSSSKSGTGVGYTF.

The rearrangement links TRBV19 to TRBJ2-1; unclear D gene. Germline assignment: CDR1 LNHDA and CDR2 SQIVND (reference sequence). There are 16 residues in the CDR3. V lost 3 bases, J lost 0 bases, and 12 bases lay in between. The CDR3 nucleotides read TGTGCCAGTAGTATTCACCAGGTGAGCTCCTACAATGAGCAGTTCTTC. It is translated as CASSIHQVSSYNEQFF.

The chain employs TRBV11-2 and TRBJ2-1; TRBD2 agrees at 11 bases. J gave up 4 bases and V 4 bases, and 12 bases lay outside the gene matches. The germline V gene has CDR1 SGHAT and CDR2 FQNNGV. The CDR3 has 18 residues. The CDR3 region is CASSSLAGGPRGYNEQFF. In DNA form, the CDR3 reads TGTGCCAGCAGCTCGTTAGCGGGAGGGCCGAGGGGATACAATGAGCAGTTCTTC.

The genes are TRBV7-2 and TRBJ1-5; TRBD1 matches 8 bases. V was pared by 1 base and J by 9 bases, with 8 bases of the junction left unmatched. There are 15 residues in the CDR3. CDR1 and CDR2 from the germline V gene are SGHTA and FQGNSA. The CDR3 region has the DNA TGTGCCAGCAGCTTAGGGACAGGGAGACACAGGCCCCAGCATTTT. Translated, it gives CASSLGTGRHRPQHF.

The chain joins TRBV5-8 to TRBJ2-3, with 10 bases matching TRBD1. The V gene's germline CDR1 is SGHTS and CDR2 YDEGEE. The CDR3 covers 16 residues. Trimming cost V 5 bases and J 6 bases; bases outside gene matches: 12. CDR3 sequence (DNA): TGTGCCAGCAGGTGGGGGACAGGGGTCCCTGCGGATACGCAGTATTTT. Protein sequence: CASRWGTGVPADTQYF.

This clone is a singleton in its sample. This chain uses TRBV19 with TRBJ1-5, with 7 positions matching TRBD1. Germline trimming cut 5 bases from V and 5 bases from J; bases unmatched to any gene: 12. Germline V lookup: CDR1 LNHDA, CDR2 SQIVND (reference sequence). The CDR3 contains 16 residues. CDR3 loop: CASSHPRRQGDQPQHF. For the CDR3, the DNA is TGTGCCAGTAGTCACCCCCGGAGACAGGGTGATCAGCCCCAGCATTTT. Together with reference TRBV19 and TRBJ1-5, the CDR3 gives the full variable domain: DGGITQSPKYLFRKEGQNVTLSCEQNLNHDAMYWYRQDPGQGLRLIYYSQIVNDFQKGDIAEGYSVSREKKESFPLTVTSAQKNPTAFYLCASSHPRRQGDQPQHFGDGTRLSIL.

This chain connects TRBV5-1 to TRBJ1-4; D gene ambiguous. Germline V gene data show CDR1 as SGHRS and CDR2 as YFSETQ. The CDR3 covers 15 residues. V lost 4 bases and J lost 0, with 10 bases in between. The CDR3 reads CASSHTGTTNEKLFF. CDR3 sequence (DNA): TGCGCCAGCAGCCATACCGGGACAACTAATGAAAAACTGTTTTTT.

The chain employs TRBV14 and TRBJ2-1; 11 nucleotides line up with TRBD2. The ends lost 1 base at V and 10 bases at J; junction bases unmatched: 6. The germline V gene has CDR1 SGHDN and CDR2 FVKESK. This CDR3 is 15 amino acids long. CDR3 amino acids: CASSQVAGGPGEQFF. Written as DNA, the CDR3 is TGTGCCAGCAGCCAAGTAGCGGGGGGGCCTGGCGAGCAGTTCTTC.

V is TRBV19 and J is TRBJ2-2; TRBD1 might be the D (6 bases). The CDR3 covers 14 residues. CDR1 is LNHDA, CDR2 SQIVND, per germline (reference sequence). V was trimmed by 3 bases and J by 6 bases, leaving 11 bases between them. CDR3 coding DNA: TGTGCCAGTAGTATCCCAGGGGTGGCCGGGGAGCTGTTTTTT. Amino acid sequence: CASSIPGVAGELFF.